Following are 8 T cell receptor beta chains from one sample sequenced in a study of spatial heterogeneity in lung cancer. The study, taken as a whole, reports: For expanded intratumoral alpha and beta TCRs, counts tracked tumor mutation counts.

As for time point: sample taken at primary tumor resection. Their target antigens are unknown. TCRdb re-called the 5' RACE reads with MiXCR, one entry per CDR3 protein. Among around 4,800 distinct CDR3 sequences listed, approximately 8.7% were seen once. The specimen comprised lung tumor tissue, sampled at surgery. The source is a male donor with early-stage non-small cell lung cancer.

This clonotype showed up many times. The chain uses TRBV2 and TRBJ1-1; weak D call: TRBD1 (6 bases). Germline loops: CDR1 SNHLY, CDR2 FYNNEI. V lost 7 bases to trimming and J lost 5 bases, with 26 bases between them. The CDR3 runs to 17 residues. DNA for the CDR3: TGTGCCAGCACCCCTCCCGGCCGGGGGCCGATTTCAACTGAAGCTTTCTTT. It yields the protein CASTPPGRGPISTEAFF.

This clonotype was seen at least ten times. The rearrangement links TRBV7-8 to TRBJ2-3; D may match TRBD1 or TRBD2 (5 bases each). The CDR3 consists of 14 residues. Germline V CDR1 and CDR2: SGHVS, FQNEAQ. Trimming removed 11 bases from V and 0 bases from J, with 15 bases in between. The CDR3 loop is CALTRGPSTDTQYF. The CDR3 DNA reads TGTGCCCTGACCCGGGGACCAAGCACAGATACGCAGTATTTT.

This chain connects TRBV19 to TRBJ1-2; the match to TRBD1 covers 8 bases. The CDR3 has 12 residues. The junction had 1 base not matched to a gene; V was cut back by 6 bases and J by 4 bases. Germline V gives CDR1 LNHDA, CDR2 SQIVND (reference sequence). The CDR3 nucleotides are TGTGCCAGTAGAGGACAGGGCTATGGCTACACCTTC. Encoded protein: CASRGQGYGYTF.

This clonotype is medium-sized. The V and J genes are TRBV6-5 and TRBJ2-5; 7 nucleotides match TRBD2. The CDR3 is made up of 15 amino acids. V dropped 2 bases and J dropped 0; count of bases not matched to a gene: 3. Per the germline V gene, CDR1 is MNHEY and CDR2 is SVGAGI. The CDR3 DNA reads as TGTGCCAGCAGTTACGGGGGGGACCACCAAGAGACCCAGTACTTC. This translates into CASSYGGDHQETQYF.

This clonotype is deemed medium-sized. The chain couples TRBV3-1 to TRBJ2-7; D is possibly TRBD1 (6 bases). The CDR3 is made up of 15 amino acids. From germline, CDR1 is LGHDT and CDR2 YNNKEL (reference sequence). V lost 0 bases and J 2 bases, leaving 11 bases between the germline ends. The CDR3 spells CASSQDPTGTYEQYF. The CDR3, as DNA: TGTGCCAGCAGCCAAGACCCCACAGGGACCTACGAGCAGTACTTC.

By share, this clonotype counts as medium-sized. The chain links TRBV11-2 to TRBJ2-5, with no clear D. This CDR3 spans 12 amino acids. V shed 0 bases and J shed 2 bases, with 1 base lying between them. Germline V gene data show CDR1 as SGHAT and CDR2 as FQNNGV. DNA for the CDR3: TGTGCCAGCAGCTTAGAACAAGAGACCCAGTACTTC. Translating gives CASSLEQETQYF.

This clonotype was counted between two and nine times. The chain couples TRBV4-1 to TRBJ2-5; 7 bases are shared with TRBD2. The V gene's germline CDR1 is MGHRA and CDR2 YSYEKL. V was pared by 4 bases and J by 4 bases, with 6 bases of the junction left unmatched. The CDR3 contains 14 residues. Written as DNA, the CDR3 is TGCGCCAGCAGCCCCTCCGGCGGGGGAGAGACCCAGTACTTC. This sequence encodes CASSPSGGGETQYF.

This clonotype is judged large. The CDR3 coding sequence is TGTGCCAGCAGCCCCCCGACAGGACTGTCCCATGAGCAGTTCTTC. Protein: CASSPPTGLSHEQFF. The chain has TRBV7-8 and TRBJ2-1; maybe TRBD1 (6 bases). Trimming left V 5 bases short and J 8 bases short, with 19 bases between. Germline V gene sequence: CDR1 SGHVS, CDR2 FQNEAQ. The CDR3 sequence is 15 residues long. The variable domain in full, completed from reference TRBV7-8 and TRBJ2-1, reads GAGVSQSPRYKVAKRGQDVALRCDPISGHVSLFWYQQALGQGPEFLTYFQNEAQLDKSGLPSDRFFAERPEGSVSTLKIQRTQQEDSAVYLCASSPPTGLSHEQFFGPGTRLTVL.